The 16 T cell receptor beta chains reported below all come from one sample, sequenced in a study of shared clonotypes between healthy human individuals. TCRdb's table, derived via immunoSEQ multiplex PCR, lists solely in-frame clones and lacks some. This table has roughly 2.4 million clones, approximately 94% appearing once. The sample was naive CD4+ T cells sorted from blood. The subset is: CD45RA+ positively selected. All receptors come from a man between 18 and 29 years old in good health.

CDR3 coding DNA: TGTGCCAGCAGTTACCTCCTTAATCAGCCCCAGCATTTT. Its protein product is CASSYLLNQPQHF. The rearrangement uses TRBV6-6 and TRBJ1-5; D gene unclear. The ends were cut back, 2 bases at V and 4 bases at J, with 6 bases in the middle. Per the germline V gene, CDR1 is MNHNY and CDR2 is SVGAGI (reference sequence). The CDR3 consists of 13 residues.

The chain is built from TRBV5-1 and TRBJ2-7; 7 nucleotides line up with TRBD2. The CDR3 length is 16 residues. From germline, CDR1 is SGHRS and CDR2 YFSETQ. Trimming removed 4 bases from V and 0 bases from J; junction bases left unmatched: 10. Here the CDR3 reads CASSRGVGRYSYEQYF. CDR3 bases: TGCGCCAGCAGCCGAGGGGTCGGGAGGTACTCCTACGAGCAGTACTTC. Filled out from reference TRBV5-1 and TRBJ2-7, the complete variable domain reads KAGVTQTPRYLIKTRGQQVTLSCSPISGHRSVSWYQQTPGQGLQFLFEYFSETQRNKGNFPGRFSGRQFSNSRSEMNVSTLELGDSALYLCASSRGVGRYSYEQYFGPGTRLTVT.

The CDR3 nucleotides are TGTGCCATCAAACGGGGAAGGGAGGACAATCAGCCCCAGCATTTT. Protein sequence: CAIKRGREDNQPQHF. The J gene is TRBJ1-5, the V gene TRBV10-3; D remains ambiguous. This CDR3 has 15 amino acids. Germline loops: CDR1 ENHRY, CDR2 SYGVKD. Trimming left V 7 bases short and J 3 bases short, with 16 bases between.

CDR3 loop: CASSFKLTSSNPNEQFF. CDR3 nucleotide sequence: TGTGCCAGCAGCTTTAAATTGACTAGCTCCAACCCCAATGAGCAGTTCTTC. V is TRBV7-9 and J is TRBJ2-1; 7 positions agree with TRBD2. The CDR3 contains 17 residues. CDR1 and CDR2 from the germline V gene are SEHNR and FQNEAQ (reference sequence). J gave up 6 bases and V 3 bases, and 14 bases lay outside the gene matches.

The rearrangement links TRBV7-2 to TRBJ2-5; D possibly corresponds to TRBD1 (5 bases). CDR1 and CDR2 (germline): SGHTA, FQGNSA. With 1 base removed from V and 1 base from J, the gap between germline ends came to 13 bases. The CDR3 consists of 16 residues. CDR3 DNA sequence: TGTGCCAGCAGCTTAGACGGACACCGGATCCAAGAGACCCAGTACTTC. Translation gives CASSLDGHRIQETQYF.

This clone was counted once. J is TRBJ2-1 and V is TRBV5-4; D is uncertain. The germline V and J ends were trimmed by 0 bases and 10 bases, with 11 bases remaining between them. Germline loops: CDR1 SGHNT, CDR2 YYREEE (reference sequence). This CDR3 contains 13 residues. CDR3 residues: CASSLATEWEQFF. The CDR3 region has the DNA TGTGCCAGCAGCTTGGCCACAGAATGGGAGCAGTTCTTC.

This clone is a singleton in its sample. CDR3 in DNA: TGTGCCTGGAGTGAAGGGGGGTGGACCGGGGAGCTGTTTTTT. Protein product: CAWSEGGWTGELFF. This sequence joins TRBV30 and TRBJ2-2; D tentatively reads TRBD1 or TRBD2 (6 bases each). The CDR3 sequence is 14 residues long. V lost 1 base and J lost 5, with 11 bases in between. The germline gives CDR1 GTSNPN, CDR2 SVGIG (reference sequence).

V and J are TRBV18 and TRBJ2-3, with D unresolved. Trimming removed 4 bases from V and 6 bases from J, with 8 bases in between. This CDR3 region has 12 residues. Per the germline V gene, CDR1 is KGHSH and CDR2 is LQKENI. The CDR3 is CASSQASDTQYF. CDR3 in DNA: TGTGCCAGCTCACAGGCTTCCGATACGCAGTATTTT.

This clone was detected only once. V and J are TRBV28 and TRBJ1-2, with 9 bases fitting TRBD1. Trimming removed 5 bases from V and 8 bases from J; junction bases left unmatched: 15. CDR1 and CDR2 from the germline V gene are MDHEN and SYDVKM. The CDR3 runs 16 residues. The chain's CDR3 is CASSDLTGQGLWGYTF. For the CDR3, the DNA is TGTGCCAGCAGTGACCTAACGGGACAGGGATTGTGGGGCTACACCTTC.

The chain carries TRBV27 and TRBJ2-7, with 7 bases identical to TRBD2. J lost 6 bases, V lost 2 bases, and 7 bases had no gene match. This CDR3 has 14 amino acids. The V gene's germline CDR1 is MNHEY and CDR2 SMNVEV (reference sequence). CDR3 in amino acids: CASSLRREPLEQYF. CDR3 in DNA: TGTGCCAGCAGTTTACGGCGGGAGCCCCTCGAGCAGTACTTC.

The V and J genes are TRBV7-2 and TRBJ2-1; 8 bases are shared with TRBD2. Germline CDR1 reads SGHTA; CDR2 reads FQGNSA. V lost 7 bases to trimming and J lost 3 bases; unmatched junction nucleotides: 5. The CDR3 is 14 residues long. CDR3 bases: TGTGCCAGCAAACCGGGAGGGATCTACAATGAGCAGTTCTTC. This encodes CASKPGGIYNEQFF.

The gene calls are TRBV18 and TRBJ1-5, with a weak D call TRBD1 (5 bases). The CDR3 is 15 amino acids. The germline gives CDR1 KGHSH, CDR2 LQKENI. Between the trimmed V and J ends, which lost 3 bases and 3 bases, there was a span of 12 bases. The CDR3 loop is CASSPIGTINQPQHF. CDR3 nucleotides: TGTGCCAGCTCACCGATCGGGACGATCAATCAGCCCCAGCATTTT.

CDR3 residues: CASSEWQGPMETQYF. DNA of the CDR3: TGTGCCAGCAGTGAATGGCAGGGTCCCATGGAGACCCAGTACTTC. The J gene is TRBJ2-5, the V gene TRBV25-1; D perhaps matches TRBD1 (5 bases). The CDR3 runs 15 residues. V gave up 1 base and J gave up 5 bases, with 14 bases separating them. Germline lookup yields CDR1 MGHDK and CDR2 SYGVNS.

V usage is TRBV4-3 and J usage is TRBJ2-1; 7 bases align to TRBD2. Germline CDR1 reads LGHNA; CDR2 reads YSLEER. The CDR3 runs 19 residues. The J segment lost 1 base and the V segment lost 0 bases, leaving 12 bases of the junction unmatched. The CDR3 DNA is TGCGCCAGCAGCCAAGAAGCCCTCCTCGCGGGAGAGTCCTACAATGAGCAGTTCTTC. Amino acids: CASSQEALLAGESYNEQFF.

The chain has TRBV9 and TRBJ2-5; 11 bases match TRBD2. CDR3 size: 15 residues. Germline lookup yields CDR1 SGDLS and CDR2 YYNGEE. Trimming cost V 2 bases and J 4 bases; bases outside gene matches: 4. In nucleotides, the CDR3 is TGTGCCAGCAGCGTTAGCGGGGGGGCCTCAGAGACCCAGTACTTC. Its translation is CASSVSGGASETQYF.

The rearrangement uses TRBV5-5 and TRBJ2-2, with a tentative D call TRBD1 (7 bases). V gave up 2 bases and J gave up 4 bases, with 15 bases separating them. CDR1 SGHKS and CDR2 YYEKEE come from the germline V gene (reference sequence). The length of the CDR3 is 16 residues. This chain's CDR3 is CASSFRGQGGTGELFF. DNA of the CDR3: TGTGCCAGCAGCTTCCGGGGTCAGGGGGGCACCGGGGAGCTGTTTTTT.